A selection of T cell receptor beta chains follows, all from one sample in a study of blood T cell repertoires in COVID-19. Repertoires were generated with immunoSEQ multiplex PCR, while TCRdb's copy carries only in-frame clones and drops some. Here the sample spans fewer than 200,000 clones, around 67% being singletons. The sequencing input was peripheral blood. The source is an elderly woman with acute or convalescent COVID-19. The CDR3 runs from the conserved cysteine through the conserved F or W. Fields, in order: J gene, V gene, CDR3 protein.

j_call: TRBJ2-3; v_call: TRBV7-9; cdr3_aa: CASSLDSGGGGTDTQYF
j_call: TRBJ2-1; v_call: TRBV27; cdr3_aa: CASSFSTGGAYEQFF
j_call: TRBJ1-1; v_call: TRBV10-3; cdr3_aa: CAINTGVNTEAFF
j_call: TRBJ2-7; v_call: TRBV5-1; cdr3_aa: CASSLEGYEQYF
j_call: TRBJ1-5; v_call: TRBV7-6; cdr3_aa: CASSFPREAQPQHF
j_call: TRBJ1-5; v_call: TRBV19; cdr3_aa: CASSIDGTGDNQPQHF
j_call: TRBJ2-7; v_call: TRBV6-5; cdr3_aa: CASSPGQGFNEQYF
j_call: TRBJ2-1; v_call: TRBV7-7; cdr3_aa: CASSLATSPYNEQFF
j_call: TRBJ1-1; v_call: TRBV4-2; cdr3_aa: CASSQALGQGRTEAFF
j_call: TRBJ1-1; v_call: TRBV7-8; cdr3_aa: CASSYGQGANTEAFF
j_call: TRBJ2-1; v_call: TRBV3-1/TRBV3-2; cdr3_aa: CASSPTSGHNEQFF
j_call: TRBJ2-5; v_call: TRBV5-1; cdr3_aa: CASSSRTGGQETQYF
j_call: TRBJ2-7; v_call: TRBV19; cdr3_aa: CASSRGQGIYEQYF
j_call: TRBJ2-1; v_call: TRBV4-2; cdr3_aa: CASSLTGSPYNEQFF
j_call: TRBJ1-2; v_call: TRBV28; cdr3_aa: CASSSPPEGVYGYTF
j_call: TRBJ1-6; v_call: TRBV2; cdr3_aa: CASRETGDSPLHF
j_call: TRBJ2-7; v_call: TRBV5-1; cdr3_aa: CASSPGLARTYEQYF
j_call: TRBJ2-6; v_call: TRBV11-3; cdr3_aa: CASSPRGSGGRAGANVLTF